These 28 T cell receptor beta chains originate from one sample sequenced in a study of identical twins. Each CDR3 protein gets one entry after TCRdb re-called the 5' RACE reads with MiXCR. The sample records under 800,000 distinct CDR3 sequences, 21% being singletons. The data were also submitted as part of a second study, on T cells expressing NK-cell markers.

The material sequenced was PBMCs. The source of these receptors is a woman aged 18-29 years in good health.

This chain's CDR3 is CSAGLAGTGELFF. The CDR3 bases are TGCAGTGCTGGACTAGCGGGAACCGGGGAGCTGTTTTTT. The rearrangement links TRBV20-1 to TRBJ2-2; 12 bases map to TRBD2. Losses at the gene ends were 5 bases for V and 5 bases for J; bases not matched to a gene: 0. The CDR3 consists of 13 residues. Germline values: CDR1 DFQATT, CDR2 SNEGSKA (reference sequence).

This clonotype was counted many times. This chain connects TRBV28 to TRBJ2-3; D remains ambiguous. This CDR3 spans 14 amino acids. Trimming stripped 3 bases from V and 1 base from J, with 8 bases between. Germline assignment: CDR1 MDHEN and CDR2 SYDVKM. The CDR3 region is CASSFLSGTDTQYF. The CDR3 nucleotides read TGTGCCAGCAGTTTTTTGTCGGGCACAGATACGCAGTATTTT.

The chain has TRBV30 and TRBJ2-5; D may be TRBD2 (5 bases). Germline V gene sequence: CDR1 GTSNPN, CDR2 SVGIG (reference sequence). Trimming took 5 bases from V and 4 from J, leaving 14 bases between them. The CDR3 spans 13 residues. The CDR3, as DNA: TGTGCCTGGGGTAGGAGGTCGCCAGAGACCCAGTACTTC. Protein product: CAWGRRSPETQYF.

The chain has TRBV6-2 or TRBV6-3 and TRBJ2-1; weak D call: TRBD2 (6 bases). The ends were cut back, 3 bases at V and 0 bases at J, with 15 bases in the middle. This CDR3 is built from 17 residues. The germline V gene has CDR1 MNHEY and CDR2 SVGEGT. CDR3 DNA: TGTGCCAGCAGTTATCCGGGGAGGCATAGCTCCTACAATGAGCAGTTCTTC. The encoded protein is CASSYPGRHSSYNEQFF.

Worth noting for this clonotype: The junction departs from germline at one end; a sequencing error may be responsible. The rearrangement uses TRBV7-7 and TRBJ2-1; 7 nucleotides match TRBD2. CDR3 length: 12 residues. The germline V gene encodes CDR1 SSHAT and CDR2 FNYEAQ (reference sequence). The CDR3: CASSPGLDEQFF. The CDR3 DNA reads TGTGCTAGCAGCCCTGGACTAGATGAGCAGTTCTTC.

V gene TRBV21-1 combines with J gene TRBJ1-5. TRBV21-1 is tagged as a pseudogene. This CDR3 contains 16 residues. The CDR3 loop reads CASSKEPTASNQPQHF. Here the CDR3 DNA reads TGTGCCAGCAGCAAGGAGCCTACAGCTAGCAATCAGCCCCAGCATTTT.

This chain uses TRBV7-2 with TRBJ2-3; D unclear. The V and J ends lost 3 bases and 1 base respectively, with 8 bases between them. The CDR3 sequence is 14 residues long. Looked up from germline, CDR1 is SGHTA and CDR2 is FQGNSA. The CDR3 nucleotides are TGTGCCAGCAGCTTTTCTCAGGGCACAGATACGCAGTATTTT. Translated: CASSFSQGTDTQYF.

This clonotype was picked up many times. The chain combines TRBV5-1 with TRBJ2-3, with D uncertain. The V end lost 0 bases, the J end lost 0 bases, and 8 bases lay between the germline ends. The CDR3 extends over 15 amino acids. Germline V gene lookup returns CDR1 SGHRS and CDR2 YFSETQ. The CDR3 DNA reads TGCGCCAGCAGCTTGGCGGTCCTCAGCACAGATACGCAGTATTTT. Its protein product is CASSLAVLSTDTQYF. Variable domain in full (rest from reference TRBV5-1 and TRBJ2-3): KAGVTQTPRYLIKTRGQQVTLSCSPISGHRSVSWYQQTPGQGLQFLFEYFSETQRNKGNFPGRFSGRQFSNSRSEMNVSTLELGDSALYLCASSLAVLSTDTQYFGPGTRLTVL.

This clonotype was detected a few times. This CDR3 reads CASSYSLVSGDQETQYF. The CDR3 nucleotides read TGTGCCAGCAGTTACTCTTTGGTGTCGGGTGACCAAGAGACCCAGTACTTC. This rearrangement joins TRBV6-2 or TRBV6-3 to TRBJ2-5; D is uncertain. This CDR3 contains 17 residues. V lost 0 bases and J lost 0, with 14 bases in between. CDR1 and CDR2 from the germline V gene are MNHEY and SVGEGT.

This clonotype was seen a handful of times. This rearrangement joins TRBV21-1 to TRBJ1-1; the D segment call TRBD1 is taken from the table without a DNA check. TRBV21-1 corresponds to a pseudogene. This CDR3 region has 17 residues. The CDR3 DNA follows: TGTGCCAGCAGCAAAGAGGAACAGGGTCCGATGAACACTGAAGCTTTCTTT. It encodes CASSKEEQGPMNTEAFF.

The chain carries TRBV7-2 and TRBJ2-1; TRBD1 or TRBD2 may be the D gene (5 bases each). CDR1 SGHTA and CDR2 FQGNSA come from the germline V gene. The CDR3 runs 15 residues. Between the trimmed V and J ends, which lost 5 bases and 0 bases, there was a span of 11 bases. In DNA, the CDR3 is TGTGCCAGCAGCACGAGGGGCAGCTCCTACAATGAGCAGTTCTTC. As protein: CASSTRGSSYNEQFF.

The table lists this clonotype with a few counts. The genes are TRBV21-1 and TRBJ2-6; TRBD1, the D gene given by the table, was not confirmed from the DNA. TRBV21-1 constitutes a pseudogene. CDR3 length equals 20 residues. For the CDR3, the DNA is TGTGCCAGCAGCAAAGGGGACAGGGTTTCCCCTCCCTCTGGGGCCAACGTCCTGACTTTC. Its translation is CASSKGDRVSPPSGANVLTF.

The chain links TRBV29-1 to TRBJ2-2; 7 bases agree with TRBD1. CDR1 is SQVTM and CDR2 is ANQGSEA in the germline V gene. Trimming removed 4 bases from V and 6 bases from J; junction bases left unmatched: 8. This CDR3 has 14 amino acids. The CDR3 region has the DNA TGCAGCGTTGCTGTCCACAGGGGAGCCGGGGAGCTGTTTTTT. Residues: CSVAVHRGAGELFF.

This clonotype was detected once. This chain uses TRBV5-4 with TRBJ2-1; 8 bases map to TRBD2. The germline V gene encodes CDR1 SGHNT and CDR2 YYREEE (reference sequence). This CDR3 comprises 14 residues. With V trimmed by 6 bases and J by 7 bases, 9 bases remained unmatched. This CDR3 is CASTKAGDLNEQFF. As DNA, the CDR3 is TGTGCCAGCACCAAAGCGGGAGATTTAAATGAGCAGTTCTTC.

Of note for this clonotype: Just one base apart from a much larger clone, this may be a read error. V usage is TRBV5-1 and J usage is TRBJ2-2, with 7 positions matching TRBD1. This CDR3 comprises 15 residues. CDR1 and CDR2 (germline): SGHRS, YFSETQ. The CDR3 protein is CASSLVTGPTGKLFF. CDR3 coding DNA: TGCGCCAGCAGCTTGGTGACAGGGCCCACCGGGAAGCTGTTTTTT.

This clonotype occurred a few times. J is TRBJ1-2 and V is TRBV29-1, with unresolved D. The V gene lost 1 base and the J gene lost 2 bases, with 5 bases spanning the gap. CDR1 SQVTM and CDR2 ANQGSEA come from the germline V gene. There are 12 residues in the CDR3. The CDR3 protein is CSVEGKNYGYTF. The CDR3 nucleotides read TGCAGCGTTGAAGGGAAAAACTATGGCTACACCTTC.

This clonotype was picked up a small number of times. V and J are TRBV20-1 and TRBJ2-2, with TRBD2 matching over 10 bases. Germline values: CDR1 DFQATT, CDR2 SNEGSKA (reference sequence). V was clipped by 0 bases and J by 6 bases; unmatched bases: 10. The length of the CDR3 is 17 residues. CDR3 DNA sequence: TGCAGTGCTAGAGATTGGGCTAGCGGGGGAAGGGCCGGGGAGCTGTTTTTT. This encodes CSARDWASGGRAGELFF.

This clonotype came up a few times. The rearrangement uses TRBV18 and TRBJ2-7; TRBD2 aligns across 10 bases. Germline values: CDR1 KGHSH, CDR2 LQKENI. The CDR3 runs to 14 residues. Losses at the gene ends were 5 bases for V and 4 bases for J; bases not matched to a gene: 5. The CDR3 loop is CASSFERGGYEQYF. Written as DNA, the CDR3 is TGTGCCAGCTCATTTGAGCGGGGGGGGTACGAGCAGTACTTC.

V gene TRBV7-6 combines with J gene TRBJ1-1; 9 bases map to TRBD1. CDR1 SGHVS and CDR2 FNYEAQ come from the germline V gene. V dropped 5 bases and J dropped 10; count of bases not matched to a gene: 20. This CDR3 is built from 17 residues. The DNA of the CDR3 is TGTGCCAGCAGCATAGGACCCATGGACAGGGGTGGATTAGGAGCTTTCTTT. It yields the protein CASSIGPMDRGGLGAFF.

There are many counts of this clonotype. The V and J genes are TRBV3-1 and TRBJ2-2; 12 nucleotides agree with TRBD2. With 5 bases clipped from V and 6 bases from J, the junction kept 1 base outside the gene matches. Germline CDR1 and CDR2: LGHDT and YNNKEL (reference sequence). The CDR3 extends over 14 amino acids. The CDR3 coding sequence is TGTGCCAGCAGCGGGACTAGCGGGCCCGGGGAGCTGTTTTTT. Protein: CASSGTSGPGELFF.

The CDR3 here is CASSLVLAGLEQYF. CDR3 nucleotide sequence: TGCGCCAGCAGCTTGGTACTAGCGGGCCTGGAGCAGTACTTC. The genes are TRBV5-1 and TRBJ2-7, with 9 positions matching TRBD2. Unmatched junction bases numbered 5, after V lost 0 bases and J lost 7 bases. This CDR3 comprises 14 residues. Per germline, CDR1 SGHRS and CDR2 YFSETQ.

This clonotype was seen only a few times. This rearrangement joins TRBV4-3 to TRBJ2-2, with 7 positions matching TRBD1. CDR1 is LGHNA, CDR2 YSLEER, per germline. The CDR3 extends over 16 amino acids. V shed 3 bases and J 3 bases; nucleotides not matched to a gene: 7. The CDR3 sequence: CASSQGQRLDTGELFF. DNA of the CDR3: TGCGCCAGCAGCCAGGGACAGCGGTTGGACACCGGGGAGCTGTTTTTT.

This clonotype was seen a few times. DNA of the CDR3: TGTGCCAGCAGTCCCCGGGGGAGTCGCAATGAGCAGTTCTTC. The encoded protein is CASSPRGSRNEQFF. V and J are TRBV6-2 or TRBV6-3 and TRBJ2-1; maybe TRBD2 (6 bases). Trimming stripped 5 bases from V and 6 bases from J, with 14 bases between. Germline loops: CDR1 MNHEY, CDR2 SVGEGT. This CDR3 spans 14 amino acids.

This clonotype has more than one count but fewer than ten. The V gene is TRBV5-1, the J gene TRBJ1-4; 9 bases agree with TRBD1. The length of the CDR3 is 15 residues. The J segment lost 6 bases and the V segment lost 4 bases, leaving 7 bases of the junction unmatched. CDR1 and CDR2 from the germline V gene are SGHRS and YFSETQ. The DNA of the CDR3 is TGCGCCAGCAGCCTGGGACAGGGTAACCATGAAAAACTGTTTTTT. This translates into CASSLGQGNHEKLFF.

This clonotype was seen a few times. This rearrangement joins TRBV15 to TRBJ2-1; no reliable D call. The CDR3 extends over 12 amino acids. V shed 4 bases and J shed 8 bases, with 9 bases lying between them. CDR1 and CDR2 (germline): LNHNV, YYDKDF (reference sequence). DNA of the CDR3: TGTGCCACCAGCACCCAGCAGGATGAGCAGTTCTTC. As protein: CATSTQQDEQFF.

The V and J genes are TRBV18 and TRBJ1-5; D uncertain. This CDR3 is 13 amino acids long. The germline V gene has CDR1 KGHSH and CDR2 LQKENI. Trimming left V 2 bases short and J 5 bases short, with 7 bases between. The CDR3 loop reads CASSPGLYQPQHF. DNA of the CDR3: TGTGCCAGCTCACCAGGGCTGTATCAGCCCCAGCATTTT.

This clonotype was counted ten times or more. The V gene is TRBV12-3 or TRBV12-4, the J gene TRBJ1-2; D gene uncertain. Trimming shortened V by 2 bases and J by 0 bases, and 10 bases separated the two germline ends. This CDR3 region has 15 residues. The CDR3 coding sequence is TGTGCCAGCAGTTTATCAGTTAGAGCTAACTATGGCTACACCTTC. This translates into CASSLSVRANYGYTF.

The chain combines TRBV29-1 with TRBJ2-5; D perhaps matches TRBD1 (5 bases). The V gene lost 2 bases and the J gene lost 4 bases, with 17 bases spanning the gap. CDR1 and CDR2 (germline): SQVTM, ANQGSEA. This CDR3 has 15 amino acids. CDR3 loop: CSVERLAGRGETQYF. The CDR3 DNA reads as TGCAGCGTTGAACGGCTTGCCGGTAGGGGAGAGACCCAGTACTTC. The full variable domain, with the rest looked up from reference TRBV29-1 and TRBJ2-5, is SAVISQKPSRDICQRGTSLTIQCQVDSQVTMMFWYRQQPGQSLTLIATANQGSEATYESGFVIDKFPISRPNLTFSTLTVSNMSPEDSSIYLCSVERLAGRGETQYFGPGTRLLVL.